Sequencing of this TCR beta chain was carried out in a study of blood T cell repertoires in COVID-19. Across the whole study: Sites across the United States, Italy and Spain contributed samples from acute and convalescent COVID-19. PBMCs, B-cell-depleted T cells, or T cells were the source of the cDNA or gDNA that made up the material.

CDR1 LNHDA and CDR2 SQIVND come from the germline V gene (reference sequence). The CDR3 totals 15 residues. Trimming took 3 bases from V and 4 from J, leaving 15 bases between them. In this sample, this clone turned up once. In the study's own analysis: By means of reference gene primer amplification, nucleated cell counts were estimated. TCRdb's table, derived via immunoSEQ multiplex PCR, lists solely in-frame clones and lacks some. V and J calls and clone size are those listed in that table; D and trimming were worked out from the DNA. The data contain about 56,000 clones, approximately 81% of them seen just once; the ten biggest clones take up roughly 13%.

The receptor's source is a woman older than 75 with acute or convalescent COVID-19. Sequencing was done on a sample of peripheral blood. V and J are TRBV19 and TRBJ1-2; TRBD1 might be the D (5 bases). In DNA form, the CDR3 reads TGTGCCAGTAGTATTGAAAGGGGCGGACCCTATGGCTACACCTTC. This sequence encodes CASSIERGGPYGYTF.